This T cell receptor beta chain was captured in a study of cytomegalovirus exposure and HLA in healthy donors. Study conclusions and caveats: It was found in a later analysis that first-cohort TCR clusters tended to co-occur in the 90 to 150 validation repertoires. Despite most TCR sequences being rare, some public TCRs occurred in many donors.

To note about this clone: Its antigen is currently unknown.

CDR1 MNHEY and CDR2 SMNVEV come from the germline V gene (reference sequence). The J segment lost 2 bases and the V segment lost 11 bases, leaving 6 bases of the junction unmatched. The CDR3 runs to 12 residues. Libraries were prepared by immunoSEQ multiplex PCR; TCRdb keeps only in-frame clonotypes and omits some of them. The repertoire holds over 200,000 clones, 80% to 90% seen once, with 2% to 2.5% in the top ten. The V gene is TRBV27, the J gene TRBJ2-7; 7 bases match TRBD1. What was sequenced was PBMCs. The receptor's source is a woman aged 18-29 years in good health and CMV-seropositive. CDR3 sequence reads: CAVRQGPYEQYF. CDR3 coding DNA: TGTGCCGTCAGACAGGGTCCCTACGAGCAGTACTTC.